This T cell receptor beta chain was recovered during a study of blood T cell repertoires in COVID-19. Germline-derived CDR1 and CDR2 are LGHDT and YNNKEL (reference sequence). V was pared by 4 bases and J by 7 bases, with 11 bases between. CDR3 length: 14 amino acids. Original methodology: Amplification from reference gene primers served as the basis for estimated nucleated cell counts. Assay: immunoSEQ multiplex PCR; the TCRdb copy retains only in-frame clones and omits some. D and trimming come from the DNA, and the V and J calls and clone size come from that table. Of around 20,000 clones listed, approximately 87% are singletons.

The receptor's source is a human donor in a cohort sampled during active COVID-19. This chain joins TRBV3-1 (or the pseudogene TRBV3-2) and TRBJ1-6; tentative D call: TRBD1 (6 bases). Sequencing input: peripheral blood. CDR3 amino acids: CASSPGGPNSPLHF. The CDR3 DNA sequence: TGTGCCAGCAGCCCCGGGGGGCCAAATTCACCCCTCCACTTT.